This TCR beta chain was sequenced for a study of blood T cells in healthy people across ages. This clonotype was detected ten times or more. V shed 4 bases and J shed 6 bases, with 10 bases lying between them. The CDR3 contains 13 residues. The authors ran a second PCR of about 6 to 12 cycles using a sample-barcoded 5' primer and a J-beta primer mix. Via MiXCR, TCRdb re-called the 5' RACE reads, giving one row per CDR3 protein. The repertoire includes 650,000 to 1,000,000 distinct CDR3 sequences, roughly 40% of them detected once, and over 10% sits in the top ten. The sequenced sample was blood. The sequence derives from a man between 18 and 29 years old in good health. The V gene is TRBV12-3 or TRBV12-4, the J gene TRBJ2-1; TRBD2 is a possible D gene (5 bases). CDR3 region: CASSYTSVNEQFF. CDR3 bases: TGTGCCAGCAGTTATACTAGTGTCAATGAGCAGTTCTTC.